These T cell receptor beta chains were read from a single sample in a study of CD8+ T cells in alopecia areata. Some clones are missing from TCRdb's copy, which holds only in-frame ones; the method was immunoSEQ multiplex PCR. The sample has approximately 180,000 clones; approximately 59% are singletons. Sequencing used CD4+ T cells sorted from blood, obtained at roughly week 58, from a patient treated with tofacitinib. The receptors come from a human donor with alopecia areata. CDR3s include the opening cysteine and the closing phenylalanine or tryptophan. The D gene is left open where the match is weak. Some rows mark clone size as missing; the rest say once, few, many or name a class of expanded clone.

d_gene	abundance	j_gene	len	v_gene	CDR3aa	CDR3nt
-	once	TRBJ2-3	12	TRBV10-3	CAIGGAVDTQYF	TGTGCCATCGGCGGTGCTGTAGATACGCAGTATTTT
-	-	TRBJ1-1	11	TRBV30	CAWSPQVEAFF	TGTGCCTGGAGTCCCCAGGTTGAAGCTTTCTTT
-	few	TRBJ2-1	14	TRBV30	CAWTGAGMVNEQFF	TGTGCCTGGACTGGGGCAGGGATGGTCAATGAGCAGTTCTTC
-	few	TRBJ1-1	11	TRBV20-1	CSAREGTEAFF	TGCAGTGCTAGAGAGGGAACTGAAGCTTTCTTT
TRBD1	-	TRBJ2-6	14	TRBV29-1	CSVTGGSGANVLTF	TGCAGCGTCACAGGGGGCTCTGGGGCCAACGTCCTGACTTTC
-	-	TRBJ2-7	15	TRBV5-1	CASSLAGQGGYEQYF	TGCGCCAGCAGCTTGGCCGGGCAGGGAGGCTACGAGCAGTACTTC
-	-	TRBJ1-2	13	TRBV27	CASSSTDTEGYTF	TGTGCCAGCAGTTCGACCGATACAGAGGGCTACACCTTC
-	once	TRBJ2-7	14	TRBV14	CASSPWAGPYEQYF	TGTGCCAGCAGCCCATGGGCGGGTCCCTACGAGCAGTACTTC
-	-	TRBJ1-5	14	TRBV30	CAWSVHDSNQPQHF	TGTGCCTGGAGTGTACACGATAGCAATCAGCCCCAGCATTTT
TRBD1	-	TRBJ2-7	14	TRBV5-1	CASSLTGTGREQYF	TGCGCCAGCAGCTTGACCGGGACAGGGCGCGAGCAGTACTTC
-	few	TRBJ2-5	14	TRBV4-1	CASSQPGGRETQYF	TGCGCCAGCAGCCAACCGGGGGGCCGGGAGACCCAGTACTTC
TRBD1	-	TRBJ2-5	15	TRBV7-2	CASSVYRGLAETQYF	TGTGCCAGCAGCGTATACAGGGGCCTCGCGGAGACCCAGTACTTC
-	-	TRBJ1-5	13	TRBV19	CASSILGNQPQHF	TGTGCCAGTAGTATTTTGGGGAATCAGCCCCAGCATTTT
TRBD2	few	TRBJ2-3	16	TRBV7-9	CASSRTSGGITDTQYF	TGTGCCAGCAGCCGGACTAGCGGGGGGATCACAGATACGCAGTATTTT
-	many	TRBJ1-1	11	TRBV29-1	CSVGRNTEAFF	TGCAGCGTTGGCCGGAACACTGAAGCTTTCTTT
-	-	TRBJ2-3	16	TRBV7-8	CASSLARIPKGDTQYF	TGTGCCAGCAGCTTAGCGCGCATACCAAAAGGGGATACGCAGTATTTT
-	-	TRBJ1-4	13	TRBV7-2	CASSLTGGEKLFF	TGTGCCAGCAGCTTGACAGGCGGTGAAAAACTGTTTTTT
-	-	TRBJ2-4	13	TRBV30	CAWSGGGQGIQYF	TGTGCCTGGAGTGGGGGGGGCCAGGGAATTCAGTACTTC
-	-	TRBJ1-1	11	TRBV2	CASKPDGGAFF	TGTGCCAGCAAGCCTGACGGGGGGGCTTTCTTT
-	once	TRBJ2-1	13	TRBV7-9	CASSYGLRDEQFF	TGTGCCAGCAGCTACGGACTGCGGGACGAGCAGTTCTTC
-	-	TRBJ1-4	14	TRBV30	CAWTGRETNEKLFF	TGTGCCTGGACGGGTAGGGAAACTAATGAAAAACTGTTTTTT
-	-	TRBJ1-2	13	TRBV30	CAWSVRGNYGYTF	TGTGCCTGGAGTGTTCGGGGGAACTATGGCTACACCTTC
-	-	TRBJ2-2	13	TRBV5-1	CATKLSGTGELFF	TGCGCCACCAAACTATCGGGGACCGGGGAGCTGTTTTTT
-	-	TRBJ2-5	14	TRBV7-2	CASSPRQFQETQYF	TGTGCCAGCAGCCCACGACAGTTCCAAGAGACCCAGTACTTC
-	-	TRBJ1-4	15	TRBV6-6	CASRPPGGEGEKLFF	TGTGCCAGCAGGCCCCCCGGGGGCGAAGGTGAAAAACTGTTTTTT
-	-	TRBJ1-3	15	TRBV30	CAWSVLRSSGNTIYF	TGTGCCTGGAGTGTATTGAGGAGCTCTGGAAACACCATATATTTT
-	-	TRBJ1-6	14	TRBV2	CASSEMGVNSPLHF	TGTGCCAGCAGTGAAATGGGCGTTAATTCACCCCTCCACTTT
-	-	TRBJ1-2	13	TRBV29-1	CSVSKRGLEGYTF	TGCAGCGTTTCCAAGAGGGGCTTGGAAGGCTACACCTTC
-	-	TRBJ2-5	16	TRBV19	CASSRGPTEVQETQYF	TGTGCCAGTAGTAGAGGACCGACGGAGGTACAAGAGACCCAGTACTTC
TRBD1	few	TRBJ2-2	16	TRBV30	CAWSKQGWMNTGELFF	TGTGCCTGGAGTAAACAGGGGTGGATGAACACCGGGGAGCTGTTTTTT
TRBD1	-	TRBJ1-5	15	TRBV2	CASCADRGFNQPQHF	TGTGCCAGCTGTGCGGACAGGGGCTTCAATCAGCCCCAGCATTTT
-	few	TRBJ2-1	15	TRBV27	CASSQDGYSYNEQFF	TGTGCCAGCAGTCAAGACGGATACTCCTACAATGAGCAGTTCTTC
-	few	TRBJ2-7	16	TRBV2	CASSDSLRGLPYEQYF	TGTGCCAGCAGTGACTCACTGCGGGGATTGCCCTACGAGCAGTACTTC
TRBD1	few	TRBJ2-7	15	TRBV11-2	CASSPTPTGISEQYF	TGTGCCAGCAGCCCCACACCGACAGGGATCTCCGAGCAGTACTTC
-	-	TRBJ1-1	17	TRBV4-1	CASSQDSQGAMNTEAFF	TGCGCCAGCAGCCAAGATAGTCAAGGGGCGATGAACACTGAAGCTTTCTTT
-	once	TRBJ2-5	14	TRBV11-2	CASSLGGARETQYF	TGTGCCAGCAGCCTCGGTGGGGCCCGAGAGACCCAGTACTTC
-	-	TRBJ2-1	15	TRBV30	CAWSGDLGGYNEQFF	TGTGCCTGGAGTGGGGACTTAGGGGGATACAATGAGCAGTTCTTC
TRBD1	-	TRBJ2-7	12	TRBV29-1	CSVWDRGGEQYF	TGCAGCGTTTGGGACAGGGGAGGCGAGCAGTACTTC
-	few	TRBJ2-7	13	TRBV7-9	CASSLAGFPEQYF	TGTGCCAGCAGCTTAGCGGGGTTTCCCGAGCAGTACTTC
TRBD1	-	TRBJ1-1	12	TRBV28	CASRDDRAQAFF	TGTGCCAGCAGGGATGACAGGGCTCAAGCTTTCTTT
-	-	TRBJ2-3	13	TRBV7-2	CASSSRSPDTQYF	TGTGCCAGCAGCTCACGTAGCCCAGATACGCAGTATTTT